Listed below are T cell receptor beta chains from one sample, sequenced in a study of OX40 agonist ivuxolimab in advanced cancers. Profiling relied on immunoSEQ multiplex PCR, and the TCRdb table lists in-frame clones only, not all of them. The sample has roughly 54,000 clones; 80% to 90% are singletons. The material sequenced was CD4+ or CD8+ T cells sorted from blood, taken in a trial of the OX40 agonist ivuxolimab. Source of these receptors: an adult with an advanced solid tumor such as melanoma, head and neck, liver or kidney cancer. Both conserved end residues are part of each CDR3. D genes are given only for firm matches. Not all rows give a size; the values are once, few, many and, for expanded clones, a class.

D	size	J	V	CDR3	DNA
NA	NA	TRBJ2-5	TRBV9	CASSISVTETQYF	TGTGCCAGCAGCATTAGCGTGACAGAGACCCAGTACTTC
TRBD1	NA	TRBJ2-2	TRBV6-1	CASRTTGTGELFF	TGTGCCAGCAGAACGACAGGGACCGGGGAGCTGTTTTTT
NA	NA	TRBJ2-7	TRBV5-1	CASSPGGGGSYEQYF	TGCGCCAGCAGCCCCGGGGGAGGGGGTTCCTACGAGCAGTACTTC
NA	NA	TRBJ2-7	TRBV30	CAWTTSYEQYF	TGTGCCTGGACCACTAGCTACGAGCAGTACTTC
NA	few	TRBJ1-4	TRBV19	CASSIGRLGETEKLFF	TGTGCCAGTAGTATAGGGAGGCTGGGAGAGACTGAAAAACTGTTTTTT
TRBD1	few	TRBJ2-3	TRBV6-5	CASSRTGDTDTQYF	TGTGCCAGCAGTCGAACAGGGGACACAGATACGCAGTATTTT
NA	NA	TRBJ2-1	TRBV28	CAHGTYNEQFF	TGTGCCCACGGGACCTACAATGAGCAGTTCTTC
NA	NA	TRBJ2-5	TRBV10-1	CASSVRAGEETQYF	TGCGCCAGCAGTGTAAGAGCGGGCGAAGAGACCCAGTACTTC
TRBD1	NA	TRBJ2-7	TRBV14	CASSRIKDRGHSYEQYF	TGTGCCAGCAGCCGAATAAAGGACAGGGGCCACTCCTACGAGCAGTACTTC
NA	NA	TRBJ1-1	TRBV28	CASSGARDGNTEAFF	TGTGCCAGCAGTGGGGCCAGGGATGGGAACACTGAAGCTTTCTTT
NA	NA	TRBJ1-4	TRBV11-2	CASSLQMGTNEKLFF	TGTGCCAGCAGCTTACAGATGGGTACTAATGAAAAACTGTTTTTT
TRBD1	once	TRBJ1-1	TRBV2	CASLGQGGTEAFF	TGTGCCAGCCTGGGACAGGGAGGTACTGAAGCTTTCTTT